This T cell receptor beta chain was found in a study of T cells in Graves' hyperthyroidism and ophthalmopathy. Many counts were recorded for this clonotype. The CDR3 length is 13 residues. Per the germline V gene, CDR1 is LGHDT and CDR2 is YNNKEL (reference sequence). Trimming shortened V by 5 bases and J by 0 bases, and 5 bases separated the two germline ends. Template material for amplifying TCR beta CDR3 regions consisted of RNA transcripts. During a first-round RT-PCR of the TCR CDR3, the HTBI primer set was used. Using its own MiXCR run on the multiplex PCR reads, TCRdb lists one record per CDR3 protein. The sample carries 300,000 to 450,000 distinct CDR3 sequences, approximately 15% recorded once. Graves' hyperthyroidism showing no ophthalmopathy progression within 18 months was considered stable.

The TCR was taken from a woman aged 55 to 70 with Graves' hyperthyroidism. Sequenced: blood. The chain has TRBV3-1 and TRBJ2-1; D gene unclear. CDR3 region: CASSASSYNEQFF. CDR3 in DNA: TGTGCCAGCAGCGCAAGCTCCTACAATGAGCAGTTCTTC.